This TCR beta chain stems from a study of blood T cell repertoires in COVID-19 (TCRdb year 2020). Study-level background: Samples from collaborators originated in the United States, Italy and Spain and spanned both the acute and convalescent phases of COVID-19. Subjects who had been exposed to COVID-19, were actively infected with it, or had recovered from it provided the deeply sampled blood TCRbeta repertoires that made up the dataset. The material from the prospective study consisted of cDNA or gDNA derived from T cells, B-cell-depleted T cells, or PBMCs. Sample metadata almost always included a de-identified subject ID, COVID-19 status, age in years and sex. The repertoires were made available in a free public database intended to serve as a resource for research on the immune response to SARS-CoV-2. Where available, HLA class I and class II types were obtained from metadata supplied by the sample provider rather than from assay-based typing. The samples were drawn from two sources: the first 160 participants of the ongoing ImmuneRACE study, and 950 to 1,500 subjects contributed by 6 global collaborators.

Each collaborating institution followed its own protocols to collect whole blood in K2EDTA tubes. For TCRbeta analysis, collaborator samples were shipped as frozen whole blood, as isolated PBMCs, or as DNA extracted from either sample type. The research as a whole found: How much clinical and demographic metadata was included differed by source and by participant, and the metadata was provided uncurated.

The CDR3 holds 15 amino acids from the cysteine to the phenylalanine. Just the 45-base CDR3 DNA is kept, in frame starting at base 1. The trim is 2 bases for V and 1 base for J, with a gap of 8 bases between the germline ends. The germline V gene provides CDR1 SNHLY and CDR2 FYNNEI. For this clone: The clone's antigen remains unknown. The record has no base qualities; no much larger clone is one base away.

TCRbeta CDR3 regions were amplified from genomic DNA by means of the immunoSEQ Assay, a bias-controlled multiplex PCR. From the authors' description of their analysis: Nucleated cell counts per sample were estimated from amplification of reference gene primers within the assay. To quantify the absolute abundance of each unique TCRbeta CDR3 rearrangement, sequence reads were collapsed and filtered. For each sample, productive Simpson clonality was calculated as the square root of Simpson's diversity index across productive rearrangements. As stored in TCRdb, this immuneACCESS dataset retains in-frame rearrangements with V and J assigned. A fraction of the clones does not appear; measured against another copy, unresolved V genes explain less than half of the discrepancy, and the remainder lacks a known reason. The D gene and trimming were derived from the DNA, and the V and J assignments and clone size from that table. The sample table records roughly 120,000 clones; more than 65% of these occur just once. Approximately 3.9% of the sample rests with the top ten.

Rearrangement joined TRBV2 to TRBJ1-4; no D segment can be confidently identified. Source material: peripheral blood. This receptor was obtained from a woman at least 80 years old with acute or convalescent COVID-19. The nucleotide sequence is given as TGTGCCAGCAGTGAAAGGCGGGTAACTAATGAAAAACTGTTTTTT. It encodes CASSERRVTNEKLFF.